The 12 T cell receptor beta chains reported below all come from one sample, sequenced in a study of T cell responses to AZD1222 COVID-19 vaccine. Profiling relied on immunoSEQ multiplex PCR, and the TCRdb table lists in-frame clones only, not all of them. This table has tens of thousands of clones, 80% to 90% appearing once. The source material was peripheral blood, sampled on day 0 of AZD1222 vaccination. These receptors all come from an adult in good health.

The rearrangement joins TRBV6-2 or TRBV6-3 to TRBJ2-3; 10 bases are shared with TRBD2. V lost 6 bases and J lost 1; bases outside the gene matches: 10. The CDR3 consists of 17 residues. Germline V CDR1 and CDR2: MNHEY, SVGEGT. In DNA, the CDR3 is TGTGCCAGCAGCACCGAGAGAGGACTAGCGGGCACAGATACGCAGTATTTT. Its protein is CASSTERGLAGTDTQYF.

This sequence joins TRBV7-2 and TRBJ1-5; no clear D. The CDR3 is 16 amino acids. The V end lost 5 bases, the J end lost 0 bases, and 14 bases lay between the germline ends. Germline loops: CDR1 SGHTA, CDR2 FQGNSA. CDR3 residues: CASSLQPRYSNQPQHF. The DNA for the CDR3 is TGTGCCAGCAGCCTACAACCTCGTTATAGCAATCAGCCCCAGCATTTT.

J is TRBJ1-1 and V is TRBV11-2; D gene unclear. Trimming pared 2 bases from V and 0 bases from J, leaving 4 bases between. The CDR3 extends over 13 amino acids. Looked up from germline, CDR1 is SGHAT and CDR2 is FQNNGV. The CDR3 DNA reads as TGTGCCAGCAGCTTAAGCGTGAACACTGAAGCTTTCTTT. Its protein is CASSLSVNTEAFF. Complete variable domain (other parts from reference TRBV11-2 and TRBJ1-1): EAGVAQSPRYKIIEKRQSVAFWCNPISGHATLYWYQQILGQGPKLLIQFQNNGVVDDSQLPKDRFSAERLKGVDSTLKIQPAKLEDSAVYLCASSLSVNTEAFFGQGTRLTVV.

This clone was counted once. The V call is TRBV19, the J call TRBJ1-2; possibly TRBD1 for D (6 bases). Germline CDR1 reads LNHDA; CDR2 reads SQIVND (reference sequence). CDR3 length: 14 residues. The V and J ends lost 3 bases and 5 bases respectively, with 13 bases between them. CDR3 nucleotide sequence: TGTGCCAGTAGTATCCCTCAGGGGCGGTATGGCTACACCTTC. Its protein product is CASSIPQGRYGYTF.

The chain combines TRBV12-3 or TRBV12-4 with TRBJ1-5; 7 bases agree with TRBD1. CDR3 length: 13 residues. The trim removed 9 bases at V and 6 bases at J, leaving 8 bases unmatched. Here the CDR3 reads CARYRGKGQPQHF. The CDR3 DNA reads TGTGCCAGATACAGGGGTAAGGGTCAGCCCCAGCATTTT.

This clone has a handful of counts. The J gene is TRBJ1-6, the V gene TRBV5-6, with 11 positions matching TRBD1. CDR3 length equals 15 residues. Germline-derived CDR1 and CDR2 are SGHDT and YYEEEE. Losses at the gene ends were 4 bases for V and 9 bases for J; bases not matched to a gene: 6. For the CDR3, the DNA is TGTGCCAGCAGCACAGGACAGGGGGCAAGTTCACCCCTCCACTTT. Its translation: CASSTGQGASSPLHF.

This clone appeared a single time. This rearrangement joins TRBV6-2 or TRBV6-3 to TRBJ1-6; TRBD1 might be the D (5 bases). The CDR3 runs to 15 residues. V was shortened by 6 bases and J by 5 bases, with 14 bases between the two germline ends. Germline V CDR1 and CDR2: MNHEY, SVGEGT. The DNA of the CDR3 is TGTGCCAGCAGCAGGACACGGAACAATAATTCACCCCTCCACTTT. Its protein is CASSRTRNNNSPLHF.

CDR3 bases: TGCGCCAGCAGACGACTTCCAGGGGGCTTTAACTATGGCTACACCTTC. As protein: CASRRLPGGFNYGYTF. V is TRBV4-1 and J is TRBJ1-2; 8 bases match TRBD1. In germline, CDR1 is MGHRA, CDR2 YSYEKL. CDR3 length: 16 amino acids. With V trimmed by 6 bases and J by 1 base, 10 bases remained unmatched.

The V call is TRBV9, the J call TRBJ2-3, with 11 bases aligning to TRBD1. Trimming removed 3 bases from V and 4 bases from J; junction bases left unmatched: 4. The CDR3 consists of 15 residues. The germline V gene encodes CDR1 SGDLS and CDR2 YYNGEE. The CDR3 spells CASSGRGQGADTQYF. CDR3 bases: TGTGCCAGCAGCGGGCGGGGACAGGGGGCAGATACGCAGTATTTT. The variable domain in full, with the rest retrieved from reference TRBV9 and TRBJ2-3, is DSGVTQTPKHLITATGQRVTLRCSPRSGDLSVYWYQQSLDQGLQFLIQYYNGEERAKGNILERFSAQQFPDLHSELNLSSLELGDSALYFCASSGRGQGADTQYFGPGTRLTVL.

The chain has TRBV7-3 and TRBJ1-1, with TRBD1 matching 7 bases. V lost 5 bases and J lost 1; bases outside the gene matches: 19. The CDR3 is 19 residues long. The germline V gene encodes CDR1 SGHTA and CDR2 FQGTGA. CDR3 residues: CASSLSGAGGGKRNTEAFF. For the CDR3, the DNA is TGTGCCAGCAGCCTCTCAGGGGCAGGGGGAGGCAAGAGGAACACTGAAGCTTTCTTT.

The rearrangement joins TRBV6-2 or TRBV6-3 to TRBJ1-4; 8 bases fit TRBD1. The V gene's germline CDR1 is MNHEY and CDR2 SVGEGT. The trim removed 4 bases at V and 7 bases at J, leaving 14 bases unmatched. The CDR3 runs 17 residues. The CDR3 DNA sequence: TGTGCCAGCAGTTCCGGGACAGGCAGGGTCGGAATTGAAAAACTGTTTTTT. This gives the protein CASSSGTGRVGIEKLFF.

The V call is TRBV6-5, the J call TRBJ1-5; perhaps TRBD1 as D (6 bases). CDR3 length: 15 residues. CDR1 is MNHEY, CDR2 SVGAGI, per germline. V lost 0 bases and J 3 bases, leaving 9 bases between the germline ends. The CDR3, as DNA: TGTGCCAGCAGTTACTCTGGACAGCCCAATCAGCCCCAGCATTTT. Translation gives CASSYSGQPNQPQHF.